This entry describes one T cell receptor beta chain. The target antigen is unknown. Assay: immunoSEQ multiplex PCR; the TCRdb copy retains only in-frame clones and omits some. The repertoire consists of around 180,000 clones, with about 87% occurring once and the leading ten covering around 11%. This sample was included in a study of radiation and T cells in renal cell carcinoma. Study observations and caveats: In blood, top tumor clones expanded by 2 weeks, shrinking by 4. Without pretreatment biopsies, baseline tumor clonotype presence was undetermined.

The time point here: blood 4 weeks post-SBRT, at nephrectomy. Treatment of the sample: 15 Gy SBRT to primary tumor, nephrectomy 4 weeks later. Nephrectomy followed 15 Gy stereotactic body radiation by 4 weeks. After SBRT, blood was collected at 2 and 4 weeks, plus baseline. There are 12 residues in the CDR3. Germline CDR1 is SQVTM and CDR2 is ANQGSEA. Losses at the gene ends were 7 bases for V and 7 bases for J; bases not matched to a gene: 7. The TCR originated in a woman in her fifties or sixties with renal cell carcinoma. The chain has TRBV29-1 and TRBJ2-1; 7 bases map to TRBD1. The source material was blood, sampled from a patient whose treatment included radiotherapy and nephrectomy. This CDR3 is CSGWDRRNEQFF. The CDR3 coding sequence is TGCAGCGGATGGGACAGACGGAATGAGCAGTTCTTC.